This T cell receptor (beta chain) was profiled in a study of cytomegalovirus exposure and HLA in healthy donors. In the study overall: The approximately 110 validation repertoires and the approximately 670 first-cohort repertoires shared a platform, a later analysis reported. Findings and limits, study-wide: That first-cohort TCR clusters tended to co-occur in the roughly 110 validation repertoires was found in a later analysis. Rare TCR sequences predominated, though certain public TCRs were found in many donors. The study labeled about 160 TCR beta chains cytomegalovirus-associated.

Repertoires were generated with immunoSEQ multiplex PCR, while TCRdb's copy carries only in-frame clones and drops some. The repertoire holds around 95,000 clones, with 85% as singletons. A note on this clone: Its antigen is not known.

The CDR3 spans 14 residues. Germline V CDR1 and CDR2: SGHDT, YYEEEE. Losses at the gene ends were 7 bases for V and 5 bases for J; bases not matched to a gene: 9. Sequenced: PBMCs. The chain uses TRBV5-6 and TRBJ2-5; 9 nucleotides match TRBD1. This clonotype was obtained from a man aged 18 to 29 in good health and CMV-seropositive. CDR3 DNA: TGTGCCAGCTACCGGGACAGGGTTACGGAGACCCAGTACTTC. Translation: CASYRDRVTETQYF. Supplemented by reference TRBV5-6 and TRBJ2-5, the full variable domain reads DAGVTQSPTHLIKTRGQQVTLRCSPKSGHDTVSWYQQALGQGPQFIFQYYEEEERQRGNFPDRFSGHQFPNYSSELNVNALLLGDSALYLCASYRDRVTETQYFGPGTRLLVL.